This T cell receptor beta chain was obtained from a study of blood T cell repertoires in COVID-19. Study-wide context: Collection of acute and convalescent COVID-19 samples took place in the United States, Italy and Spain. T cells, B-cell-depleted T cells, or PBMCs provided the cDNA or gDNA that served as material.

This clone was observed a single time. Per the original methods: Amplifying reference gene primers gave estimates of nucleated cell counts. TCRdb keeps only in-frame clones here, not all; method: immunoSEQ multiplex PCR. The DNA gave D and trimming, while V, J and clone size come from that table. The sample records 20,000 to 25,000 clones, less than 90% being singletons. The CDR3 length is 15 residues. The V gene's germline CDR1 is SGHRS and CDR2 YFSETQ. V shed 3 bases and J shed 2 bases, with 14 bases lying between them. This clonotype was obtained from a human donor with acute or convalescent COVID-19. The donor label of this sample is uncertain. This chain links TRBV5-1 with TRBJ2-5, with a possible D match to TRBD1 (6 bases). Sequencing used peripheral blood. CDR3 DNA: TGCGCCAGCAGCTCCGACCGCAGGGGACAAGAGACCCAGTACTTC. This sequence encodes CASSSDRRGQETQYF.